Listed here is a single T cell receptor (beta chain). Its matching antigen is unknown. Germline CDR1 is SEHNR and CDR2 is FQNEAQ (reference sequence). The germline V and J ends were trimmed by 6 bases and 4 bases, with 19 bases remaining between them. The CDR3 runs to 16 residues. The sample comes from a study of CD8 T cells in ankylosing spondylitis. Study outcomes and limitations: Disease-linked clones reportedly showed significant enrichment in matched ankylosing spondylitis synovial fluid. A TCR beta motif of roughly 8 highly homologous variants appeared characteristic of ankylosing spondylitis blood.

MiXCR, run by TCRdb on the 5' RACE reads, gives a single entry per CDR3 protein. The sample lists a few hundred thousand distinct CDR3 sequences; roughly 20% were seen once. This TCR came from a male donor with ankylosing spondylitis or in good health (not recorded which). The source material was blood, either unsorted or a sorted T cell fraction (not recorded which). V usage is TRBV7-9 and J usage is TRBJ2-1; a possible D gene is TRBD1 (5 bases). The CDR3 reads CASSPALTDNYNEQFF. CDR3 nucleotide sequence: TGTGCCAGCAGTCCAGCCTTAACGGACAATTACAATGAGCAGTTCTTC.